These 17 T cell receptor beta chains came from one sample sequenced in a study of beta chain features in type 1 diabetes. General observations from the study: Moderate yet significant TCRB CDR3 shortening was seen in Type 1 diabetes patients in all four CD4+ subsets.

Expressed TCRB transcripts were sequenced because the isolated RNA had all been reverse transcribed beforehand. The assay was immunoSEQ multiplex PCR, and TCRdb's table has in-frame clones only and misses some. Among hundreds of thousands of clones, around 15% were seen once, and the ten largest hold 0.022%. Which antigens these TCRs recognize remains unknown. Sequenced input: naive CD4+ T cells from blood. Receptor source: a young man with type 1 diabetes.

This chain connects TRBV6-5 to TRBJ2-5; D is unresolved. CDR1 and CDR2 from the germline V gene are MNHEY and SVGAGI. V lost 0 bases to trimming and J lost 0 bases, with 5 bases between them. This CDR3 region has 14 residues. The CDR3 spells CASSYSAYQETQYF. Here the CDR3 DNA reads TGTGCCAGCAGTTACTCGGCCTACCAAGAGACCCAGTACTTC.

This clone showed up just a few times. J is TRBJ1-1 and V is TRBV9, with D hard to call. CDR1 and CDR2 (germline): SGDLS, YYNGEE. V was shortened by 2 bases and J by 2 bases, with 13 bases between the two germline ends. The CDR3 runs 15 residues. The DNA for the CDR3 is TGTGCCAGCAGCGTTTTGGGGATTGGAAACACTGAAGCTTTCTTT. Encoded protein: CASSVLGIGNTEAFF.

This clone was seen a handful of times. The rearrangement joins TRBV30 to TRBJ1-2; TRBD1 is a possible D gene (6 bases). The CDR3 spans 14 residues. Germline assignment: CDR1 GTSNPN and CDR2 SVGIG (reference sequence). Trimming took 2 bases from V and 1 from J, leaving 11 bases between them. The CDR3 region has the DNA TGTGCCTGGAGTTTTGGGGGCGGTAACTATGGCTACACCTTC. Its translation: CAWSFGGGNYGYTF.

The genes are TRBV7-2 and TRBJ2-4; D possibly corresponds to TRBD1 (5 bases). Germline lookup yields CDR1 SGHTA and CDR2 FQGNSA. This CDR3 comprises 12 residues. V lost 5 bases to trimming and J lost 7 bases, with 9 bases between them. The CDR3 here is CASSPDSNIQYF. The CDR3 nucleotides are TGTGCCAGCAGCCCAGACAGTAACATTCAGTACTTC.

This clone was seen a handful of times. V and J are TRBV12-5 and TRBJ2-3, with D tentatively TRBD2 (5 bases). Trimming took 6 bases from V and 2 from J, leaving 12 bases between them. The CDR3 spans 14 residues. The germline V gene encodes CDR1 LGHNT and CDR2 FRNRAP. The CDR3 sequence is CASGRGLSTDTQYF. The CDR3 coding sequence is TGTGCTAGTGGCCGTGGACTTTCCACAGATACGCAGTATTTT. Filled out from reference TRBV12-5 and TRBJ2-3, the complete variable domain reads DARVTQTPRHKVTEMGQEVTMRCQPILGHNTVFWYRQTMMQGLELLAYFRNRAPLDDSGMPKDRFSAEMPDATLATLKIQPSEPRDSAVYFCASGRGLSTDTQYFGPGTRLTVL.

The V and J genes are TRBV29-1 and TRBJ1-2; perhaps TRBD1 as D (5 bases). The CDR3 totals 11 residues. Germline V lookup: CDR1 SQVTM, CDR2 ANQGSEA. Trimming stripped 3 bases from V and 8 bases from J, with 10 bases between. DNA of the CDR3: TGCAGCGTTGACGGAGGGGTCGGCTACACCTTC. Encoded protein: CSVDGGVGYTF.

The chain links TRBV5-1 to TRBJ1-1, with D unclear. This CDR3 is built from 13 residues. Trimming cost V 1 base and J 5 bases, with 9 bases left between them. Germline V gene data show CDR1 as SGHRS and CDR2 as YFSETQ. CDR3 loop: CASSLLRWTEAFF. In DNA form, the CDR3 reads TGCGCCAGCAGCTTGTTAAGATGGACTGAAGCTTTCTTT.

This clone appeared a few times. V gene TRBV27 combines with J gene TRBJ2-7; 7 bases line up with TRBD1. Germline values: CDR1 MNHEY, CDR2 SMNVEV (reference sequence). This CDR3 contains 13 residues. The ends lost 5 bases at V and 6 bases at J; junction bases unmatched: 7. Written as DNA, the CDR3 is TGTGCCAGCAGTCTGAACAGGGGTCGCGAGCAGTACTTC. This gives the protein CASSLNRGREQYF.

This chain links TRBV18 with TRBJ1-2; D is uncertain. The CDR3 has 14 residues. With 0 bases removed from V and 4 bases from J, the gap between germline ends came to 9 bases. The germline V gene encodes CDR1 KGHSH and CDR2 LQKENI. Written as DNA, the CDR3 is TGTGCCAGCTCACCACCAGGGCTCGGCTATGGCTACACCTTC. Translation gives CASSPPGLGYGYTF.

This clone was observed once. This chain uses TRBV6-4 with TRBJ1-6; D is ambiguous. Germline CDR1 and CDR2: MRHNA and SNTAGT. This CDR3 region has 13 residues. The V gene lost 3 bases and the J gene lost 7 bases, with 7 bases spanning the gap. CDR3: CASSEQSNSPLHF. The CDR3 DNA follows: TGTGCCAGCAGTGAACAGAGCAATTCACCCCTCCACTTT.

This clone was recorded a few times. The V and J genes are TRBV30 and TRBJ1-6, with D possibly matching TRBD1 (6 bases). The CDR3 contains 16 residues. Trimming pared 0 bases from V and 5 bases from J, leaving 14 bases between. The germline V gene has CDR1 GTSNPN and CDR2 SVGIG (reference sequence). The CDR3 protein is CAWSVFPPGDNSPLHF. The CDR3 region has the DNA TGTGCCTGGAGTGTATTCCCCCCAGGGGATAATTCACCCCTCCACTTT.

This clone has a handful of counts. Additional DNA sequences in this sample encode the identical CDR3. V gene TRBV9 combines with J gene TRBJ2-2; possibly TRBD2 for D (6 bases). Germline V gene lookup returns CDR1 SGDLS and CDR2 YYNGEE. V was pared by 0 bases and J by 0 bases, with 9 bases between. The CDR3 runs to 16 residues. CDR3 sequence: CASSVAGGANTGELFF. The CDR3 coding sequence is TGTGCCAGCAGCGTAGCAGGCGGGGCGAACACCGGGGAGCTGTTTTTT.

This clone turned up a few times. The rearrangement links TRBV28 to TRBJ2-7, with unresolved D. The V and J ends lost 10 bases and 6 bases respectively, with 13 bases between them. This CDR3 region has 11 residues. Germline loops: CDR1 MDHEN, CDR2 SYDVKM. Here the CDR3 DNA reads TGTGCCACCTCAACGGACCCCGAGCAGTACTTC. Translation gives CATSTDPEQYF. The whole variable domain, remainder taken from reference TRBV28 and TRBJ2-7, is DVKVTQSSRYLVKRTGEKVFLECVQDMDHENMFWYRQDPGLGLRLIYFSYDVKMKEKGDIPEGYSVSREKKERFSLILESASTNQTSMYLCATSTDPEQYFGPGTRLTVT.

This clone was seen a handful of times. The genes are TRBV18 and TRBJ2-1; D perhaps matches TRBD1 (6 bases). Trimming shortened V by 1 base and J by 6 bases, and 10 bases separated the two germline ends. The V gene's germline CDR1 is KGHSH and CDR2 LQKENI. This CDR3 has 14 residues. CDR3 residues: CASSPRTASNEQFF. As DNA, the CDR3 is TGTGCCAGCTCACCACGGACAGCAAGCAATGAGCAGTTCTTC.

CDR3 loop: CATQRSLINSPLHF. The DNA of the CDR3 is TGCGCCACCCAGAGATCACTGATCAATTCACCCCTCCACTTT. V is TRBV10-1 and J is TRBJ1-6; D ambiguous. Trimming removed 10 bases from V and 7 bases from J, with 17 bases in between. CDR3 length equals 14 residues. Germline V lookup: CDR1 WNHNN, CDR2 SYGVQD (reference sequence).

The rearrangement joins TRBV5-4 to TRBJ2-5; D is unclear. Germline assignment: CDR1 SGHNT and CDR2 YYREEE (reference sequence). The CDR3 spans 13 residues. Trimming removed 1 base at V and 2 bases at J, with 6 bases between. CDR3 in DNA: TGTGCCAGCAGCTTGCTAGGGCAAGAGACCCAGTACTTC. Translated, it gives CASSLLGQETQYF.

This clone turned up a few times. The chain couples TRBV5-1 to TRBJ2-6; 7 bases agree with TRBD1. J lost 1 base, V lost 5 bases, and 6 bases had no gene match. Germline V gives CDR1 SGHRS, CDR2 YFSETQ. The CDR3 extends over 16 amino acids. The chain's CDR3 is CASSSGQASGANVLTF. DNA for the CDR3: TGCGCCAGCAGTTCAGGACAGGCTTCTGGGGCCAACGTCCTGACTTTC.